Listed below are T cell receptor beta chains from one sample, sequenced in a study of long-term antiretroviral therapy in people with HIV. The method was immunoSEQ multiplex PCR; TCRdb's version includes in-frame clones alone and lacks a portion of them. This sample has about 27,000 clones, with roughly 80% found just once. The specimen was unsorted PBMCs, collected 3 years after starting antiretroviral therapy. Receptors were obtained from a man between 40 and 49 years old with HIV. Each CDR3 is given with its conserved first and last residue. Each record gives: D gene, J gene, V gene, CDR3 protein. A D gene is named only where the DNA matches it firmly.

>TRBD1|TRBJ1-1|TRBV9
CASSPQGGTEAFF
>TRBD1|TRBJ1-1|TRBV19
CASSEPGQGVVGAFF
>.|TRBJ1-2|TRBV30
CAWSHSPTNYGYTF
>TRBD2|TRBJ2-3|TRBV2
CASPGRRGAPDTQYF
>.|TRBJ2-4|TRBV5-1
CASSLEGSVNIQYF
>.|TRBJ2-7|TRBV7-7
CASSPDSNPSYEQYF
>.|TRBJ2-7|TRBV11-2
CASSLGLGEQYF
>TRBD1|TRBJ2-1|TRBV6-5
CASREGQGIYNEQFF
>.|TRBJ1-4|TRBV6-5
CASSRRRSTNEKLFF
>.|TRBJ1-1|TRBV6-5
CATSGWGRDPEAFF
>.|TRBJ1-4|TRBV28
CATETPGLGLHGLFF
>TRBD1|TRBJ1-1|TRBV11-3
CASSLTGGTEAFF
>TRBD1|TRBJ2-7|TRBV4-1
CASSLDRVSYEQYF
>.|TRBJ1-3|TRBV21-1
CASIIQVISGNTIYF
>.|TRBJ2-1|TRBV5-4
CASSFPTGHEQFF
>.|TRBJ1-3|TRBV15
CATSRQTGTLGGNTIYF
>TRBD1|TRBJ2-3|TRBV19
CATGTGSTDTQYF
>.|TRBJ1-1|TRBV7-3
CASSPGSADTEAFF
>.|TRBJ1-2|TRBV30
CAWTLQALPRYGYTF
>.|TRBJ2-7|TRBV6-5
CASSYSTGLGTYEQYF
>TRBD1|TRBJ1-5|TRBV7-2
CASSPDRVRNQPQHF
>.|TRBJ1-2|TRBV6-5
CASSYSEGFRGYTF
>TRBD2|TRBJ2-1|TRBV6-9
CASSFRGLAGGHEQFF
>.|TRBJ1-3|TRBV2
CASRGDATIDTIYF
>.|TRBJ1-4|TRBV5-1
CASSLVPDNEKLFF
>TRBD1|TRBJ1-2|TRBV27
CASSKLGVQGADATNYGYTF
>TRBD1|TRBJ1-6|TRBV28
CASSSPDRVGSPLHF
>.|TRBJ2-3|TRBV10-2
CASSERGRTDTQYF
>TRBD1|TRBJ1-4|TRBV4-3
CASSQDGQGAFNEKLFF
>.|TRBJ2-2|TRBV10-3
CAMGGRTNTGELFF
>TRBD1|TRBJ2-1|TRBV19
CASSIKGQGRSEQFF